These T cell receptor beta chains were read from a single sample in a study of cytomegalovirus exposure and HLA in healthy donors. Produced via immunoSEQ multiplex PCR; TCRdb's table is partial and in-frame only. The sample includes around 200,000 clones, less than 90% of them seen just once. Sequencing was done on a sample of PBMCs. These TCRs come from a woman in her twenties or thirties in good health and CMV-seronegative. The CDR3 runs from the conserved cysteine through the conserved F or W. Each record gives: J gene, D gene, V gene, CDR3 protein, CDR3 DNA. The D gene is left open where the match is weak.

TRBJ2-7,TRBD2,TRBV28,CASSSLAGVAAEQYF,TGTGCCAGCAGTTCACTAGCGGGAGTTGCGGCGGAGCAGTACTTC
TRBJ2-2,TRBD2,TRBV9,CASSVGASGTTGELFF,TGTGCCAGCAGCGTAGGGGCTAGCGGGACGACCGGGGAGCTGTTTTTT
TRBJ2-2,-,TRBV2,CASRTGRELFF,TGTGCCAGCAGGACCGGGAGGGAGCTGTTTTTT
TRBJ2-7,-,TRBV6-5,CASSYSSARNYEQYF,TGTGCCAGCAGTTACTCGTCGGCGCGGAACTACGAGCAGTACTTC
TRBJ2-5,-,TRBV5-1,CASSLIPTTQETQYF,TGCGCCAGCAGCTTGATTCCTACGACACAAGAGACCCAGTACTTC
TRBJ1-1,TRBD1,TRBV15,CATSRNQGGNTEAFF,TGTGCCACCAGCAGGAACCAGGGGGGGAACACTGAAGCTTTCTTT
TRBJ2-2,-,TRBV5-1,CASSLVPDTGELFF,TGCGCCAGCAGCTTGGTTCCAGACACCGGGGAGCTGTTTTTT
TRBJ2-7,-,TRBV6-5,CASSYSSQGAPGEQYF,TGTGCCAGCAGTTACTCGAGTCAAGGGGCGCCGGGTGAGCAGTACTTC
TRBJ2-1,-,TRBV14,CASGRRVTGINEQFF,TGTGCCAGCGGACGTCGGGTCACAGGGATAAATGAGCAGTTCTTC
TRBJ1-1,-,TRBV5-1,CASSLSPVESMNTEAFF,TGCGCCAGCAGCTTGTCACCCGTCGAGTCCATGAACACTGAAGCTTTCTTT
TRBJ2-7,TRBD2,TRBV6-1,CASAGGPTYEQYF,TGTGCCAGCGCGGGAGGCCCAACCTACGAGCAGTACTTC